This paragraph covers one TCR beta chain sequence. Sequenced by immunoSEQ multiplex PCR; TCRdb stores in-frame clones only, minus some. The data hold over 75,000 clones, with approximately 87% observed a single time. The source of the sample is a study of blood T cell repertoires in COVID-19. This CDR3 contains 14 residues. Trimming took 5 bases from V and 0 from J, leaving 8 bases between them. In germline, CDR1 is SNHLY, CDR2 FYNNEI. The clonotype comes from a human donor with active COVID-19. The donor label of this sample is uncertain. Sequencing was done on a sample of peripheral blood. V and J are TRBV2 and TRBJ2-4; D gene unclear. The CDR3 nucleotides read TGTGCCAGCAGTCGTGGCCTAGCCAAAAACATTCAGTACTTC. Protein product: CASSRGLAKNIQYF.